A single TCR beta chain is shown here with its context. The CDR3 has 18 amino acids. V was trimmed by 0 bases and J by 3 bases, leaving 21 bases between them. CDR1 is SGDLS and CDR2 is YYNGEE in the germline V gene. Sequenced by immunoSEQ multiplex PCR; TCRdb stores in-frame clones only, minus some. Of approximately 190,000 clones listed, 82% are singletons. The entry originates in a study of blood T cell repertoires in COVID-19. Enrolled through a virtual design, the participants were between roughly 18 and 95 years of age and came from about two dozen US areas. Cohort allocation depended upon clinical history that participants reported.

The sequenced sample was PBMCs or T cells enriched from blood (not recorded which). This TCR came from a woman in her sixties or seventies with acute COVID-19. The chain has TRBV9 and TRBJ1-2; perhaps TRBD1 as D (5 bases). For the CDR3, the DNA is TGTGCCAGCAGCGTAGTTTCAAAAAGGGGAACAGACTACTATGGCTACACCTTC. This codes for CASSVVSKRGTDYYGYTF.